The sequence of this T cell receptor (beta chain) was determined in a study of blood T cell repertoires in COVID-19. Germline V gene sequence: CDR1 SGHRS, CDR2 YFSETQ. V was clipped by 3 bases and J by 0 bases, with 17 bases between them. The CDR3 has 17 amino acids. Profiled with immunoSEQ multiplex PCR; TCRdb holds only in-frame clones, not every one. The table shows around 120,000 clones, with about four fifths occurring only once. The material sequenced was peripheral blood. The clonotype originates from a man between 65 and 85 years old with acute or convalescent COVID-19. The chain uses TRBV5-1 and TRBJ2-3, with D possibly TRBD2 on 5 matching bases. The CDR3 spells CASSSTSRRVSTDTQYF. The CDR3 region has the DNA TGCGCCAGCAGCTCGACCTCCAGGCGGGTGAGCACAGATACGCAGTATTTT.